The 9 T cell receptor beta chains given below trace back to one sample, sequenced in a study of OX40 agonist ivuxolimab in advanced cancers. Using immunoSEQ multiplex PCR, the repertoire was profiled, and TCRdb retains in-frame clones only, with some absent. The sample includes about 150,000 clones, 90% to 95% of them seen just once. The sample in question was CD4+ or CD8+ T cells sorted from blood, obtained in a trial of the OX40 agonist ivuxolimab. Receptors were obtained from an adult with an advanced solid tumor such as melanoma, head and neck, liver or kidney cancer.

This chain joins TRBV10-2 and TRBJ1-6; D not certain. The CDR3 has 13 residues. The germline V gene encodes CDR1 WSHSY and CDR2 SAAADI. V dropped 2 bases and J dropped 9 bases, with 8 bases sitting between them. The CDR3 is CASSELGFSPLHF. The CDR3 region has the DNA TGCGCCAGCAGTGAGCTGGGGTTTTCACCCCTCCACTTT.

The chain carries TRBV2 and TRBJ2-3, with a tentative D call TRBD2 (5 bases). Germline loops: CDR1 SNHLY, CDR2 FYNNEI. V was clipped by 6 bases and J by 11 bases, with 15 bases between them. The CDR3 is 12 residues long. The CDR3 region is CASSVSGVRQYF. CDR3 bases: TGTGCCAGCAGCGTCTCCGGGGTAAGGCAGTATTTT. The whole variable domain, remainder taken from reference TRBV2 and TRBJ2-3, is EPEVTQTPSHQVTQMGQEVILRCVPISNHLYFYWYRQILGQKVEFLVSFYNNEISEKSEIFDDQFSVERPDGSNFTLKIRSTKLEDSAMYFCASSVSGVRQYFGPGTRLTVL.

The chain employs TRBV27 and TRBJ1-3; the D is unclear. Per germline, CDR1 MNHEY and CDR2 SMNVEV (reference sequence). V was pared by 3 bases and J by 7 bases, with 10 bases between. The CDR3 spans 13 residues. The CDR3 DNA reads as TGTGCCAGCAGTTTTCGGGAAAGCAACACCATATATTTT. This translates into CASSFRESNTIYF.

In regard to this clone: The same CDR3 can be traced to other DNA sequences in this sample. The chain carries TRBV10-3 and TRBJ2-7; 8 bases line up with TRBD1. CDR3 length: 15 amino acids. V lost 0 bases and J lost 0; bases outside the gene matches: 1. The germline V gene encodes CDR1 ENHRY and CDR2 SYGVKD. CDR3 in amino acids: CAISESGTGSYEQYF. CDR3 nucleotide sequence: TGTGCCATCAGTGAGTCGGGGACAGGCTCCTACGAGCAGTACTTC.

CDR3 DNA sequence: TGTGCCAGCAGCCACACAGGGTATGGAAGAAACATTCAGTACTTC. Translation gives CASSHTGYGRNIQYF. This chain connects TRBV7-8 to TRBJ2-4, with D perhaps TRBD1 (6 bases). This CDR3 spans 15 amino acids. Germline-derived CDR1 and CDR2 are SGHVS and FQNEAQ. Deletions cut 5 bases from V and 6 bases from J, with 17 bases between.

The V and J genes are TRBV5-4 and TRBJ1-2; TRBD1 agrees at 7 bases. After removal of 1 base from V and 8 bases from J, the junction contained 5 bases not matched to a gene. CDR3 length: 13 residues. The germline CDR1 and CDR2 sequences are SGHNT and YYREEE (reference sequence). CDR3 sequence reads: CASSLRTGGGYTF. CDR3 nucleotides: TGTGCCAGCAGCTTGCGGACAGGTGGAGGCTACACCTTC.

V is TRBV28 and J is TRBJ1-2, with 9 bases aligning to TRBD1. J was trimmed by 5 bases and V by 6 bases; bases with no gene match: 10. The CDR3 length is 15 residues. The germline V gene has CDR1 MDHEN and CDR2 SYDVKM. CDR3 in amino acids: CASRDGDRDPYGYTF. CDR3 in DNA: TGTGCCAGCAGGGATGGGGACAGGGACCCTTATGGCTACACCTTC.

The chain is built from TRBV11-2 and TRBJ1-2, with no clear D. This CDR3 region has 13 residues. Per the germline V gene, CDR1 is SGHAT and CDR2 is FQNNGV. Trimming pared 5 bases from V and 5 bases from J, leaving 12 bases between. DNA for the CDR3: TGTGCCAGCAGCGCGAGTGCGGGGTATGGCTACACCTTC. This codes for CASSASAGYGYTF.

This clone was counted a few times. The V and J genes are TRBV27 and TRBJ1-2, with D tentatively TRBD1 (5 bases). The germline CDR1 and CDR2 sequences are MNHEY and SMNVEV (reference sequence). The CDR3 is 13 residues long. Trimming removed 5 bases at V and 4 bases at J, with 11 bases between. The CDR3 sequence is CASSPQGPYGYTF. In DNA, the CDR3 is TGTGCCAGCAGTCCCCAGGGCCCCTATGGCTACACCTTC.